This T cell receptor beta chain was sequenced for a study of regulatory T cells in long-lasting Graves disease. Assembly of TCR beta libraries relied on iRepertoire HTBI primers together with Arm-PCR of CDR3 regions. TCRdb redid the calling of the multiplex PCR reads with MiXCR, one entry per CDR3 protein. The table has 560,000 or so distinct CDR3 sequences, around 16% seen once. With regard to this clonotype: Possible read error: a much larger clone is one base away.

Sample time point: newly diagnosed GD, antithyroid drugs for less than 3 months. Extracted PBMC RNA gave rise to the TCR library. The trim removed 8 bases at V and 8 bases at J, leaving 9 bases unmatched. The CDR3 consists of 14 residues. Germline CDR1 and CDR2: SGHAT and FQDESV (reference sequence). These same records also appear under a second study, on T cells in Graves' hyperthyroidism and ophthalmopathy.

The chain uses TRBV11-1 and TRBJ2-2, with 9 nucleotides matching TRBD2. Sequences were derived from peripheral blood mononuclear cells (PBMCs), sampled at new diagnosis, from a patient treated with antithyroid drugs. The receptor was isolated from a man younger than 35 with Graves disease. In DNA, the CDR3 is TGTGCCAGCGGCGCTAGCGGGAACGCTGGGGAGCTGTTTTTT. It is translated as CASGASGNAGELFF.